This TCR beta chain emerged from a study of blood T cell repertoires in COVID-19. Study in general: The United States, Italy and Spain provided the acute and convalescent COVID-19 samples. T cells, B-cell-depleted T cells, or PBMCs supplied cDNA or gDNA.

It was during active infection that Seattle patients were enrolled and then longitudinally followed. This table comes from immunoSEQ multiplex PCR, and its TCRdb copy is limited to in-frame clones, with some not included. The sample lists about 480,000 clones, about 89% occurring once. The sequencing input was peripheral blood. This clonotype was obtained from a woman aged 45-59 years with COVID-19, enrolled during active disease.

The CDR3 region has the DNA TGTGCCAGCAGACCACTTGGGGACACGGAAATTGGCTACACCTTC. Amino acids: CASRPLGDTEIGYTF. The chain combines TRBV6-5 with TRBJ1-2, with a tentative D call TRBD1 (6 bases). The germline V gene encodes CDR1 MNHEY and CDR2 SVGAGI. This CDR3 is 15 amino acids long. V was shortened by 6 bases and J by 7 bases, with 21 bases between the two germline ends.